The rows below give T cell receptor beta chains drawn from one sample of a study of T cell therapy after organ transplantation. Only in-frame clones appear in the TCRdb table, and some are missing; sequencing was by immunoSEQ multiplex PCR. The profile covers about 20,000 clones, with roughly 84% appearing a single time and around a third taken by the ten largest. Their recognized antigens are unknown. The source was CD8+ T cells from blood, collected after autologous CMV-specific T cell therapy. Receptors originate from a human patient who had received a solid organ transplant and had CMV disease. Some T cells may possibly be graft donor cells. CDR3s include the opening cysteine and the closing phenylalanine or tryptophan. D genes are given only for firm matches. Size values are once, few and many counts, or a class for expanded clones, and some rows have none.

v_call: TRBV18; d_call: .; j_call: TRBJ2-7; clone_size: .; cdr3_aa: CASSPGLGNRAYEQYF; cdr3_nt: TGTGCCAGCTCACCAGGGTTAGGGAATAGGGCCTACGAGCAGTACTTC
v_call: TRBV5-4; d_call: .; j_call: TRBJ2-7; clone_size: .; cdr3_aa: CASSLNSVLNGEQYF; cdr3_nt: TGTGCCAGCAGCCTAAATTCGGTGCTGAACGGGGAGCAGTACTTC
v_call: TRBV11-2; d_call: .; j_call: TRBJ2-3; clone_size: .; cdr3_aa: CASSLGRDPSTDTQYF; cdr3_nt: TGTGCCAGCAGCTTAGGACGGGACCCAAGCACAGATACGCAGTATTTT
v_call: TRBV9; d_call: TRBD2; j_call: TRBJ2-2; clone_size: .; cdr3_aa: CASSVDPSGSAGELFF; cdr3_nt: TGTGCCAGCAGCGTAGACCCTAGCGGGAGTGCCGGGGAGCTGTTTTTT
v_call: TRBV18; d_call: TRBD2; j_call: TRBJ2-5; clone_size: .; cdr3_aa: CASSRTSANGETQYF; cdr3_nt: TGTGCCAGCTCACGGACTAGCGCGAATGGGGAGACCCAGTACTTC
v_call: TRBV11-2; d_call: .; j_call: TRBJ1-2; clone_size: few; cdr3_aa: CASSSPGYTF; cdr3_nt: TGTGCCAGCAGCTCCCCAGGCTACACCTTC
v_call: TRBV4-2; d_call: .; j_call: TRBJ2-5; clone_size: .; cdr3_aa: CASSQGLPKGETQYF; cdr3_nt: TGTGCCAGCAGCCAAGGACTTCCCAAGGGAGAGACCCAGTACTTC
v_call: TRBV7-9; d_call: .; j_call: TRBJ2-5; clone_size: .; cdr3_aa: CASSLDGPLRAQYF; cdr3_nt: TGTGCCAGCAGCTTAGACGGACCCTTGAGAGCCCAGTACTTC
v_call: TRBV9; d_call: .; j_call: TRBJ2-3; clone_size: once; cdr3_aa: CASSEDTQYF; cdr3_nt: TGTGCCAGCAGCGAAGATACGCAGTATTTT
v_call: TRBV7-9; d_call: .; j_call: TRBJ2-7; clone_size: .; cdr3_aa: CASSLGSVDYEQYF; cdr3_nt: TGTGCCAGCAGCTTAGGTTCGGTCGACTACGAGCAGTACTTC
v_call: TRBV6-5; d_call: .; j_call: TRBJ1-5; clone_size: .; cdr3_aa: CASGITGSCQPQHF; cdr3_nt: TGTGCCAGCGGTATAACAGGGAGTTGTCAGCCCCAGCATTTT
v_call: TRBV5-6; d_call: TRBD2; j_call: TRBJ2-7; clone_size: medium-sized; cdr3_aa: CASSLGASSGLLHEQYF; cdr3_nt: TGTGCCAGCAGCTTGGGTGCATCTAGCGGGCTTTTACACGAGCAGTACTTC
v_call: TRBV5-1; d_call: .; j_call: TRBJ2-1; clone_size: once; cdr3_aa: CASSLPYNEQFF; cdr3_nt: TGCGCCAGCAGCTTGCCCTACAATGAGCAGTTCTTC
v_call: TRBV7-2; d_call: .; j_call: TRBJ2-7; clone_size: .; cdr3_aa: CASSLEPYEQYF; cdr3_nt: TGTGCCAGCAGCTTAGAACCCTACGAGCAGTACTTC
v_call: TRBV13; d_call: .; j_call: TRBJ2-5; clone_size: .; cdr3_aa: CASSLGTGREETQYF; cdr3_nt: TGTGCCAGCAGCTTAGGTACGGGGCGTGAAGAGACCCAGTACTTC
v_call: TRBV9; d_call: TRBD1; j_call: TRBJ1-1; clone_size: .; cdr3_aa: CASSAGTVEAFF; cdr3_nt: TGTGCCAGCAGCGCAGGGACAGTTGAAGCTTTCTTT
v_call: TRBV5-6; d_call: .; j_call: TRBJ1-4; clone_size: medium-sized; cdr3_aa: CASSLDEKLFF; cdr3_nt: TGTGCCAGCAGCTTGGATGAAAAACTGTTTTTT
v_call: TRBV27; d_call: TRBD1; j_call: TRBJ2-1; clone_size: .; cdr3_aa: CASSLQGAGDEQFF; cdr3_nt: TGTGCCAGCAGTCTTCAGGGGGCTGGGGATGAGCAGTTCTTC
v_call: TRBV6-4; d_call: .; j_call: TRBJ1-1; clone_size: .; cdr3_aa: CASSDSGRSTSNTEAFF; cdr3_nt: TGTGCCAGCAGTGACTCGGGGCGGAGCACTTCGAACACTGAAGCTTTCTTT
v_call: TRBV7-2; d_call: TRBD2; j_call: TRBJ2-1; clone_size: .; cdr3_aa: CASSLERGLNNEQFF; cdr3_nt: TGTGCCAGCAGCTTAGAGCGGGGGCTTAACAATGAGCAGTTCTTC
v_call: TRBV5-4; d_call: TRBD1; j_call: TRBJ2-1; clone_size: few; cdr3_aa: CASSLGQGPLDEQFF; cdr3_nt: TGTGCCAGCAGCTTGGGACAGGGTCCCTTGGATGAGCAGTTCTTC
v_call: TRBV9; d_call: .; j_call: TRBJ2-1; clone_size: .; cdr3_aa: CASSLRDTRPNEQFF; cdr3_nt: TGTGCCAGCAGCCTCCGGGACACCCGTCCCAATGAGCAGTTCTTC
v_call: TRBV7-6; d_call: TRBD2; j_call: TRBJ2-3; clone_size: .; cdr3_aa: CASSLGLAGGPADTQYF; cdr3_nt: TGTGCCAGCAGCCTCGGACTAGCGGGGGGGCCTGCAGATACGCAGTATTTT
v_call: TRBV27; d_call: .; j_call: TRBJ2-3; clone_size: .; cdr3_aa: CASSLSILRTQYF; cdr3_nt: TGTGCCAGCAGTTTATCGATCCTACGTACGCAGTATTTT
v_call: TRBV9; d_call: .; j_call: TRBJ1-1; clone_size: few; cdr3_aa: CASSPTPGVSEAFF; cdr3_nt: TGTGCCAGCAGCCCCACGCCAGGCGTCTCTGAAGCTTTCTTT
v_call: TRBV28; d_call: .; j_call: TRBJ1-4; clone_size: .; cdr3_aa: CASSDTDVVEKLFF; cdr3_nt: TGTGCCAGCAGCGATACCGACGTTGTGGAAAAACTGTTTTTT
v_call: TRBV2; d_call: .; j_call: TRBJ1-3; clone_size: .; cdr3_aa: CASQTWAERSGNTIYF; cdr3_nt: TGTGCCAGCCAGACCTGGGCCGAGAGGTCTGGAAACACCATATATTTT
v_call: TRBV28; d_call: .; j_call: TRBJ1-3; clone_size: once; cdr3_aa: CATRGQAQGNTIYF; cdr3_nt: TGTGCCACCCGCGGTCAAGCCCAAGGAAACACCATATATTTT
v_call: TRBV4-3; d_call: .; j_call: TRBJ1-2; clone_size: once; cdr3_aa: CASSQDADLYGYTF; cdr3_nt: TGCGCCAGCAGCCAAGATGCGGATCTCTATGGCTACACCTTC
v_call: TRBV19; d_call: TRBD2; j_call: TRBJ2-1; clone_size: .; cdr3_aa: CASIASGTWSYNEQFF; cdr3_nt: TGTGCCAGTATCGCAAGCGGGACTTGGTCCTACAATGAGCAGTTCTTC
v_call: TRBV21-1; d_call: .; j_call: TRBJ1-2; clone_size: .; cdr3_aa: CASSIDRGGYGYTF; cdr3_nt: TGTGCCAGCAGCATTGACAGGGGTGGGTATGGCTACACCTTC
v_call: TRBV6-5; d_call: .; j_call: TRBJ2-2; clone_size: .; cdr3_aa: CASTSSGELFF; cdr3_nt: TGTGCCAGCACCAGTTCCGGGGAGCTGTTTTTT
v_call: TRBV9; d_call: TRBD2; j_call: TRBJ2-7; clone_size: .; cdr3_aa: CASSVGAGEIYEQYF; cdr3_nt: TGTGCCAGCAGCGTAGGAGCGGGAGAGATTTACGAGCAGTACTTC
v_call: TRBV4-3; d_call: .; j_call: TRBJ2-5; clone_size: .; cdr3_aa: CASSQLPLGSGEGETQYF; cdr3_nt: TGCGCCAGCAGCCAACTTCCTTTGGGCAGTGGCGAGGGGGAGACCCAGTACTTC
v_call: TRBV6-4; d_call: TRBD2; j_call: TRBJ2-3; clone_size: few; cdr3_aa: CASSDSTSGGDTQYF; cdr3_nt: TGTGCCAGCAGTGACTCGACTAGCGGGGGGGATACGCAGTATTTT